This T cell receptor beta chain was identified during a study of shared clonotypes between healthy human individuals. The J segment lost 6 bases and the V segment lost 2 bases, leaving 11 bases of the junction unmatched. The CDR3 consists of 16 residues. Germline V gene sequence: CDR1 SGDLS, CDR2 YYNGEE. The protocol was immunoSEQ multiplex PCR, while the TCRdb copy is restricted to in-frame clones and leaves out a portion. The table shows about 2.1 million clones, with approximately 94% occurring only once. Terminally differentiated effector memory CD45RA+ cells were excluded by CCR7 positive selection of CD45RO-negative cells.

This chain connects TRBV9 to TRBJ2-3, with 8 nucleotides matching TRBD2. Sequences were obtained from naive CD8+ T cells from PBMCs. This clonotype was obtained from a man aged 18 to 29 in good health. Some clones in this sample may be carry-over from other donors' samples. The CDR3 reads CASSVAGGAPTDTQYF. CDR3 sequence (DNA): TGTGCCAGCAGCGTGGCGGGAGGAGCCCCGACGGATACGCAGTATTTT.